Below, one TCR beta chain is given with its context. What it recognizes is unknown. Between the trimmed V and J ends, which lost 4 bases and 0 bases, there was a span of 14 bases. This CDR3 is built from 15 residues. Per the germline V gene, CDR1 is SGDLS and CDR2 is YYNGEE. Primers used in a second PCR of about 7 to 12 cycles were a sample-barcoded 5' primer and a J-beta primer mix. Each TCR beta cDNA got a 12-nucleotide random molecular identifier. MiXCR, applied by TCRdb to the 5' RACE reads, yields one record per CDR3 protein. Of 550,000 to 700,000 distinct CDR3 sequences in the sample, 27% were seen once. The sample is drawn from a study of blood T cells in healthy people across ages. Study conclusions and caveats: In long-lived donors, naive CD4+ cell counts and diversity exceeded those of aged donors.

The TCR comes from an older woman in good health. The V gene is TRBV9, the J gene TRBJ2-7; perhaps TRBD2 as D (6 bases). Source material: blood. As DNA, the CDR3 is TGTGCCAGCAGCCCCCAGGACTACTTCTCCTACGAGCAGTACTTC. The encoded protein is CASSPQDYFSYEQYF. Drawing the rest from reference TRBV9 and TRBJ2-7, the complete variable domain is DSGVTQTPKHLITATGQRVTLRCSPRSGDLSVYWYQQSLDQGLQFLIQYYNGEERAKGNILERFSAQQFPDLHSELNLSSLELGDSALYFCASSPQDYFSYEQYFGPGTRLTVT.